This T cell receptor (beta chain) was found in a study of tumor-infiltrating lymphocytes in primary liver carcinoma. Starting material for RNA and DNA co-extraction consisted of about 20-30 mg of unsorted bulk tissue. Patients had chronic HBV infection and were treatment-naive. Every tumor was sampled at five separate regions. Production of TCR beta cDNA used approximately 0.55 ug total RNA together with a constant-region primer. Nested multiplex PCR, run for three rounds with slightly modified ARM-PCR, yielded TCR beta libraries. The opening two PCR rounds, about 10 cycles each, paired TRBV1-TRBV30 forward primers with a C-beta reverse primer. MiXCR, applied by TCRdb to the multiplex PCR reads, yields one record per CDR3 protein. Of roughly 78,000 distinct CDR3 sequences listed, 65% to 75% are singletons. Points from the study as a whole: Merely some 7.5-25% of top clones spanned all five tumor regions.

Germline-derived CDR1 and CDR2 are SGHRS and YFSETQ. The CDR3 length is 12 residues. Points on this clonotype: Its antigen remains unidentified. A much more abundant neighbour one base away suggests this may be a read error.

The chain is built from TRBV5-1 and TRBJ1-1, with D uncertain. The receptor's source is a woman aged 55-69 years with primary liver carcinoma and hepatitis B virus infection. Sequenced sample: liver tumor tissue from sampling region 4. Subset denoted: tumor region T4, right-lateral pole. The CDR3 protein is CASCLGGTEAFF. The CDR3 DNA follows: TGCGCCAGCTGCTTGGGAGGGACTGAAGCTTTCTTT.